This T cell receptor (beta chain) was captured by sequencing in a study of T cell responses to AZD1222 COVID-19 vaccine. Sequencing used immunoSEQ multiplex PCR; TCRdb keeps in-frame clones, though not all of them. The repertoire holds 210,000 or so clones, with more than 85% as singletons. Comments on this clone: Its antigen is unidentified.

The study, taken as a whole, reports: When two AZD1222 doses had been given, Spike-specific TCR breadth and depth rose. The number of AZD1222 recipients seropositive at baseline was only five to seven. Targeting of unmutated variant regions was reportedly seen in nearly half of spike-specific TCRs.

The CDR3 extends over 12 amino acids. Deletions cut 8 bases from V and 10 bases from J, with 12 bases between. Per germline, CDR1 MNHEY and CDR2 SVGAGI. The gene calls are TRBV6-5 and TRBJ1-6; maybe TRBD1 (5 bases). This material consisted of peripheral blood, taken on day 0 of MenACWY control vaccination. This clonotype originated in an adult in good health. In DNA, the CDR3 is TGTGCCAGCTCCAGGGTGGAATCACCCCTCCACTTT. Protein product: CASSRVESPLHF.